This TCR beta chain originates from a study of T cell changes during pregnancy in multiple sclerosis. The length of the CDR3 is 11 residues. Germline lookup yields CDR1 DFQATT and CDR2 SNEGSKA (reference sequence). Trimming left V 4 bases short and J 7 bases short, with 8 bases between. The method was immunoSEQ multiplex PCR; TCRdb's version includes in-frame clones alone and lacks a portion of them. Seen here are nearly 110,000 clones, 85% to 95% observed once, and the top ten hold over 0.65%. V is TRBV20-1 and J is TRBJ2-4; the D is unclear. The TCR sequence derives from a female donor in good health, enrolled as a control in a pregnancy study. This material consisted of peripheral blood, taken in the third trimester of pregnancy. The CDR3 is CSAKAANIQYF. CDR3 sequence (DNA): TGCAGTGCTAAAGCAGCGAACATTCAGTACTTC.